A selection of T cell receptor beta chains follows, all from one sample in a study of OX40 agonist ivuxolimab in advanced cancers. Produced via immunoSEQ multiplex PCR; TCRdb's table is partial and in-frame only. Here the sample spans 80,000 or so clones, approximately 85% being singletons. Specimen: CD4+ or CD8+ T cells sorted from blood, collected in a trial of the OX40 agonist ivuxolimab. These receptors all come from an adult with an advanced solid tumor such as melanoma, head and neck, liver or kidney cancer. Both conserved end residues are part of each CDR3. The order of the fields is clone size, D gene, V gene, J gene, CDR3 protein, CDR3 DNA. The D gene is left open where the match is weak. Size is stated for part of the rows, as once, few or many counts, or as a class when the clone is expanded.

clone_size: NA
d_call: NA
v_call: TRBV6-1
j_call: TRBJ1-2
cdr3_aa: CASSEAQANYGYTF
cdr3_nt: TGTGCCAGCAGTGAAGCCCAGGCCAACTATGGCTACACCTTC

clone_size: NA
d_call: TRBD1
v_call: TRBV6-5
j_call: TRBJ1-6
cdr3_aa: CASSSRDRGSPLHF
cdr3_nt: TGTGCCAGCAGTTCCCGGGACAGAGGTTCACCCCTCCACTTT

clone_size: NA
d_call: NA
v_call: TRBV11-2
j_call: TRBJ2-7
cdr3_aa: CASSLGPSGQAYEQYF
cdr3_nt: TGTGCCAGCAGCTTAGGCCCCTCCGGACAAGCCTACGAGCAGTACTTC

clone_size: NA
d_call: NA
v_call: TRBV15
j_call: TRBJ2-1
cdr3_aa: CATSRDEGGGREQFF
cdr3_nt: TGTGCCACCAGCAGAGATGAGGGTGGCGGGCGTGAGCAGTTCTTC

clone_size: NA
d_call: NA
v_call: TRBV10-1
j_call: TRBJ2-3
cdr3_aa: CASSDFPFGGRGDTQYF
cdr3_nt: TGCGCCAGCAGTGATTTCCCGTTCGGGGGGCGGGGAGATACGCAGTATTTT

clone_size: once
d_call: NA
v_call: TRBV27
j_call: TRBJ2-3
cdr3_aa: CASGSLAAGEDTQYF
cdr3_nt: TGTGCCAGCGGGTCCTTAGCGGCCGGCGAGGATACGCAGTATTTT

clone_size: NA
d_call: NA
v_call: TRBV27
j_call: TRBJ1-1
cdr3_aa: CASSKLGTIEAFF
cdr3_nt: TGTGCCAGCAGTAAACTCGGGACGATTGAAGCTTTCTTT

clone_size: NA
d_call: NA
v_call: TRBV7-2
j_call: TRBJ1-2
cdr3_aa: CASSWALGKTYGYTF
cdr3_nt: TGTGCCAGCAGCTGGGCTCTCGGAAAGACCTATGGCTACACCTTC

clone_size: NA
d_call: NA
v_call: TRBV6-6
j_call: TRBJ2-3
cdr3_aa: CASSYGGASTDTQYF
cdr3_nt: TGTGCCAGCAGTTACGGCGGAGCTAGCACAGATACGCAGTATTTT

clone_size: NA
d_call: TRBD1
v_call: TRBV7-9
j_call: TRBJ2-1
cdr3_aa: CASSSRQGVGNEQFF
cdr3_nt: TGTGCCAGCAGCTCCCGACAGGGCGTTGGGAATGAGCAGTTCTTC

clone_size: NA
d_call: TRBD2
v_call: TRBV12-5
j_call: TRBJ2-1
cdr3_aa: CASGLSGISSYNEQFF
cdr3_nt: TGTGCTAGTGGGCTTAGCGGGATTAGCTCCTACAATGAGCAGTTCTTC

clone_size: NA
d_call: NA
v_call: TRBV5-1
j_call: TRBJ2-7
cdr3_aa: CASASFHGYEQYF
cdr3_nt: TGCGCCAGCGCTTCTTTTCACGGGTACGAGCAGTACTTC

clone_size: NA
d_call: NA
v_call: TRBV6-4
j_call: TRBJ1-6
cdr3_aa: CASSETGSSYNSPLHF
cdr3_nt: TGTGCCAGCAGTGAAACAGGCTCTTCCTATAATTCACCCCTCCACTTT

clone_size: NA
d_call: NA
v_call: TRBV29-1
j_call: TRBJ2-1
cdr3_aa: CSVEEGVTTGEQFF
cdr3_nt: TGCAGCGTTGAAGAAGGCGTCACCACCGGGGAGCAGTTCTTC

clone_size: NA
d_call: NA
v_call: TRBV28
j_call: TRBJ2-3
cdr3_aa: CATGSTDTQYF
cdr3_nt: TGTGCCACCGGAAGCACAGATACGCAGTATTTT

clone_size: NA
d_call: NA
v_call: TRBV10-1
j_call: TRBJ2-7
cdr3_aa: CASSESYLEQYF
cdr3_nt: TGCGCCAGCAGTGAGTCGTATCTCGAGCAGTACTTC

clone_size: NA
d_call: NA
v_call: TRBV19
j_call: TRBJ1-6
cdr3_aa: CASSMWGPYSPLHF
cdr3_nt: TGTGCCAGTAGTATGTGGGGCCCTTATTCACCCCTCCACTTT

clone_size: NA
d_call: TRBD1
v_call: TRBV10-3
j_call: TRBJ2-2
cdr3_aa: CAISAQGDTGELFF
cdr3_nt: TGTGCCATCAGTGCGCAGGGGGACACCGGGGAGCTGTTTTTT